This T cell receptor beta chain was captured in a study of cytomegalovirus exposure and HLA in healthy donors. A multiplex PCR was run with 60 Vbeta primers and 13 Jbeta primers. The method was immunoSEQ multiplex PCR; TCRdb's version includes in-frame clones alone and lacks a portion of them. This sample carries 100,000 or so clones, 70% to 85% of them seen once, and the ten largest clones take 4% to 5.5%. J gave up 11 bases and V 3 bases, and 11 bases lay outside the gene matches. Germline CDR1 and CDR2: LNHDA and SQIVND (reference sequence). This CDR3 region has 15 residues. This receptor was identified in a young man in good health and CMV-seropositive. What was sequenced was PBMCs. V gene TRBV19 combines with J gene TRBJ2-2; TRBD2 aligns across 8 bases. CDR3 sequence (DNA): TGTGCCAGTAGTATTAGGGCTAGCGGGTGGATAGAGCTGTTTTTT. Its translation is CASSIRASGWIELFF.